This T cell receptor (beta chain) emerged from a study of T cells in localized non-small cell lung cancer. Study observations and caveats: In the blood, greater T cell density corresponded to longer overall survival. Uninvolved adjacent lung showed higher T cell clonality than tumor. There were a median around 57 of the top 100 tumor clones appearing in adjacent lung.

On this clone: Antigen specificity is unknown.

TCRdb's copy holds only in-frame clones and misses some; the assay was immunoSEQ multiplex PCR. The sample has approximately 140,000 clones; around 90% are singletons. The germline V gene has CDR1 SNHLY and CDR2 FYNNEI. J gave up 7 bases and V 6 bases, and 10 bases lay outside the gene matches. The CDR3 is 15 residues long. The TCR originated in an older female donor with stage I lung adenocarcinoma. This chain connects TRBV2 to TRBJ2-1, with TRBD2 identical over 9 bases. The sequences come from peripheral blood, collected before any cancer treatment. CDR3 amino acids: CASRRVAGVVNEQFF. CDR3 coding DNA: TGTGCCAGCAGGAGGGTAGCGGGAGTGGTGAATGAGCAGTTCTTC.